The present TCR beta chain was sequenced within a study of T-cell reconstitution after alpha-beta-depleted transplantation in children. This clonotype was seen a single time. The junction and the germline gene differ at one end; a read error may be behind it. The CDR3 length is 15 residues. Per the germline V gene, CDR1 is SGHKS and CDR2 is YYEKEE (reference sequence). Preparation of the TCRbeta library was carried out with unique molecular identifiers. TCRdb processed the PCR reads anew with MiXCR; each CDR3 protein has one entry. Among approximately 400,000 distinct CDR3 sequences listed, roughly 11% were seen once.

The sample was PBMCs from the stem cell graft donor, taken from the stem cell graft. The chain employs TRBV5-5 and TRBJ1-2; D unresolved. The clonotype originates from a human donor who donated a stem cell graft to a child with acute myeloid leukemia. The CDR3: CASRFGVGNLYGYTF. CDR3 DNA: TGTGCCAGCCGCTTTGGAGTCGGGAACCTCTATGGCTACACCTTC.